The sequence of this T cell receptor beta chain was determined in a study of regulatory T cells (dated 2018 in TCRdb). Context from the whole study: T-cell receptor beta repertoires of sorted regulatory, conventional CD4+ and CD8+ T cells were compared between CD3G-deficient patients and healthy controls. Summary of the overall study and its limitations: In patients, repertoires had restricted unique TRB V-J pairs and skewed V and J gene usage, with regulatory T cells showing the most marked changes. Compared with control CD8+ cells, CD8+ T cells derived from patients showed a nonsignificant trend toward reduced Shannon entropy.

All CD3G-deficient patients had evidence of autoimmunity, which was more severe in two of the patients. Patients were tested at ages ranging from 2 to 39 years, and reduced naive and increased memory CD4+ and CD8+ T-cell proportions were found in the patients. Several individuals with CD3G deficiency made up the patient group. Patient samples and clinical data came from an international physician network spanning the United States, Europe and Asia. Ficoll density separation was used to isolate peripheral blood mononuclear cells. A FACSAria cell sorter was used to isolate CD3+ CD8+ CD4- T cells. Comments on this clone: It has no known antigen specificity. The input lacks base qualities; no much larger clone sits a single base away.

For the multiplex PCR, 52 forward TRBV primers and 13 reverse TRBJ primers were used, and amplification bias was corrected with both assay-based and computational methods. Within the immunoSEQ assay, multiplex PCR amplified rearranged TRB loci from genomic DNA. Sequencing of the TRB amplicons was done on an Illumina HiSeq platform. From the authors' description of their analysis: Custom algorithms error-filtered the raw sequences and aligned them to reference gene sequences, after which the immunoSEQ online tools were used for analysis. The frequencies of productive and nonproductive TRB rearrangements were evaluated among unique sequences as well as among total sequences. For TRB CDR3 positions 6 and 7, hydrophobicity together with amino acid composition served as the basis for assessing self-reactivity potential. Groups were compared by t tests, Mann-Whitney tests or two-way ANOVA performed in Prism software. The immuneACCESS repertoire file appears here via TCRdb, limited to in-frame rearrangements. These files lack a portion of the clones; in checked studies, under half of the deficit traces to unresolved V genes, and the cause of the others is not known. That table furnishes V, J and clone size, whereas the DNA furnished D and trimming. The sample contains approximately 15,000 clones, more than 85% of them found a single time. More than 25% of the sample goes to the ten largest clones.

Specimen: CD8+ T cells sorted from blood. The TCR was taken from a person aged 18-30 years with CD3G deficiency.

Here the CDR3 is given as CASSYHKGGYEQYF. Read as DNA, the sequence is TGTGCCAGCAGCTACCATAAAGGAGGCTACGAGCAGTACTTC. The chain couples TRBV11-2 to TRBJ2-7; TRBD2 is perhaps the D gene, given 5 matching bases. The CDR3 runs 14 amino acids, cysteine and phenylalanine included. The CDR3 DNA has 42 bases and is translated from base 1. The junction carries 13 bases between V and J, which are trimmed by 4 bases and 3 bases respectively. As encoded in the germline V gene, CDR1 is SGHAT while CDR2 is FQNNGV.